Listed here are 31 T cell receptor beta chains from one sample, sequenced in a study of CD8+ T cells in alopecia areata. Treatment denoted: oral pan-JAK inhibitor, 5-10 mg twice daily. cDNA serving as the sequencing template came from extracted, reverse transcribed RNA. Method: immunoSEQ multiplex PCR; TCRdb's copy keeps in-frame clones and lacks some. The sample has hundreds of thousands of clones; about 60% are singletons. The material sequenced was CD4+ T cells sorted from blood, taken at roughly week 53, from a patient treated with tofacitinib. The source is a human donor with alopecia areata.

This clone is deemed medium-sized (0.01 to 0.1%). V is TRBV19 and J is TRBJ2-5; 7 bases map to TRBD1. CDR3 length: 17 residues. V lost 6 bases to trimming and J lost 3 bases; unmatched junction nucleotides: 16. The germline gives CDR1 LNHDA, CDR2 SQIVND (reference sequence). The CDR3 here is CASRSSSRNRGEETQYF. CDR3 DNA sequence: TGTGCCAGTAGAAGCTCCTCTCGAAACAGGGGCGAAGAGACCCAGTACTTC.

This rearrangement joins TRBV9 to TRBJ2-1, with D uncertain. CDR1 and CDR2 from the germline V gene are SGDLS and YYNGEE. CDR3 length: 12 residues. V was shortened by 1 base and J by 10 bases, with 9 bases between the two germline ends. The CDR3 spells CASSVRVREQFF. The CDR3, as DNA: TGTGCCAGCAGCGTAAGGGTTAGGGAGCAGTTCTTC.

V and J are TRBV10-3 and TRBJ2-6, with 7 bases identical to TRBD1. The CDR3 has 16 amino acids. Unmatched junction bases numbered 8, after V lost 2 bases and J lost 7 bases. Germline V gene lookup returns CDR1 ENHRY and CDR2 SYGVKD. The CDR3 reads CAISEEGTVSANVLTF. In nucleotides, the CDR3 is TGTGCCATCAGTGAGGAAGGGACAGTGAGTGCCAACGTCCTGACTTTC.

The CDR3 sequence is CASSVTGAATDTQYF. For the CDR3, the DNA is TGTGCCAGCAGCGTAACAGGGGCTGCGACAGATACGCAGTATTTT. The genes are TRBV9 and TRBJ2-3; TRBD1 agrees at 7 bases. Germline V gene sequence: CDR1 SGDLS, CDR2 YYNGEE. The V gene end was trimmed by 1 base and the J gene end by 3 bases; junction bases not matched to a gene: 5. There are 15 residues in the CDR3.

The V and J genes are TRBV7-3 and TRBJ1-1, with no clear D. The CDR3 runs 13 residues. Trimming took 5 bases from V and 4 from J, leaving 11 bases between them. The V gene's germline CDR1 is SGHTA and CDR2 FQGTGA. The CDR3 nucleotides read TGTGCCAGCAGCCCCAACGGGCTCACTGAAGCTTTCTTT. Translated: CASSPNGLTEAFF.

The rearrangement joins TRBV9 to TRBJ2-5, with a tentative D call TRBD1 (7 bases). The length of the CDR3 is 14 residues. Per the germline V gene, CDR1 is SGDLS and CDR2 is YYNGEE. Trimming cost V 4 bases and J 2 bases, with 12 bases left between them. The CDR3 DNA reads as TGTGCCAGCAGCCAGGGGGGTTATCAAGAGACCCAGTACTTC. Amino acids: CASSQGGYQETQYF.

This clone was picked up a small number of times. V and J are TRBV30 and TRBJ1-2, with TRBD1 as a possible D gene (5 bases). Between the trimmed V and J ends, which lost 4 bases and 4 bases, there was a span of 19 bases. This CDR3 has 15 residues. Looked up from germline, CDR1 is GTSNPN and CDR2 is SVGIG (reference sequence). CDR3 protein: CAWTPLKQASYGYTF. CDR3 DNA sequence: TGTGCCTGGACTCCGCTCAAACAGGCGTCCTATGGCTACACCTTC.

This chain connects TRBV6-6 to TRBJ2-3; D is ambiguous. Trimming stripped 6 bases from V and 2 bases from J, with 9 bases between. CDR1 and CDR2 (germline): MNHNY, SVGAGI (reference sequence). The CDR3 has 13 amino acids. CDR3 in DNA: TGTGCCAGCAGAAGACGGATCACAGATACGCAGTATTTT. It encodes CASRRRITDTQYF.

The chain combines TRBV6-6 with TRBJ2-7; TRBD1 might be the D (5 bases). With 2 bases removed from V and 0 bases from J, the gap between germline ends came to 5 bases. Germline CDR1 and CDR2: MNHNY and SVGAGI (reference sequence). This CDR3 is 13 amino acids long. CDR3 nucleotides: TGTGCCAGCAGTTACCAGGGCTCCTACGAGCAGTACTTC. Residues: CASSYQGSYEQYF.

The chain has TRBV25-1 and TRBJ1-2; D is ambiguous. V gave up 3 bases and J gave up 7 bases, with 6 bases separating them. The CDR3 totals 11 residues. Germline values: CDR1 MGHDK, CDR2 SYGVNS. CDR3 DNA sequence: TGTGCCAGCAGTGAGCTTTTTGGCTACACCTTC. Translated, it gives CASSELFGYTF.

The J gene is TRBJ2-3, the V gene TRBV6-5; D perhaps matches TRBD1 (6 bases). V was trimmed by 6 bases and J by 1 base, leaving 11 bases between them. Germline CDR1 reads MNHEY; CDR2 reads SVGAGI. The CDR3 runs 14 residues. CDR3 protein: CASSPQGGTDTQYF. The CDR3 DNA reads as TGTGCCAGCAGCCCACAGGGAGGCACAGATACGCAGTATTTT.

V is TRBV29-1 and J is TRBJ1-2; D call uncertain. V was cut by 7 bases and J by 0 bases, with 12 bases left in between. The CDR3 is made up of 13 amino acids. Per the germline V gene, CDR1 is SQVTM and CDR2 is ANQGSEA. CDR3 bases: TGCAGCGCTGCCCCATTAGCTAACTATGGCTACACCTTC. Translating it yields CSAAPLANYGYTF.

The chain's CDR3 is CASSRYPGLAGDSYEQYF. The CDR3 DNA reads as TGTGCCAGCAGCCGATACCCGGGACTAGCGGGGGACTCCTACGAGCAGTACTTC. The chain employs TRBV4-2 and TRBJ2-5, with 14 bases fitting TRBD2. The DNA end is more similar to TRBJ2-7, so the J call may be wrong. This CDR3 is built from 18 residues. In germline, CDR1 is LGHNA, CDR2 YNFKEQ.

V usage is TRBV2 and J usage is TRBJ1-2; D gene uncertain. Per the germline V gene, CDR1 is SNHLY and CDR2 is FYNNEI. The V gene lost 4 bases and the J gene lost 10 bases, with 13 bases spanning the gap. The CDR3 loop spans 12 amino acids. The CDR3 loop is CASSANWGFYTF. CDR3 sequence (DNA): TGTGCCAGCAGTGCGAATTGGGGTTTCTACACCTTC.

The chain has TRBV6-5 and TRBJ2-3; 10 nucleotides line up with TRBD1. This CDR3 has 14 residues. Germline V gene lookup returns CDR1 MNHEY and CDR2 SVGAGI. J was trimmed by 10 bases and V by 2 bases; bases with no gene match: 6. DNA for the CDR3: TGTGCCAGCAGTTACGGGACAGGGGCCGTATCGCAGTATTTT. Its protein product is CASSYGTGAVSQYF.

J is TRBJ2-7 and V is TRBV13, with no clear D. The V and J ends lost 5 bases and 7 bases respectively, with 12 bases between them. CDR3 length equals 12 residues. Germline values: CDR1 PRHDT, CDR2 FYEKMQ (reference sequence). The CDR3 coding sequence is TGTGCCAGCAGCCTGGGCTCTCGGGAGCAGTACTTC. Its protein is CASSLGSREQYF.

The chain links TRBV5-1 to TRBJ2-3; D is undetermined. The CDR3 is made up of 16 amino acids. The V gene lost 0 bases and the J gene lost 0 bases, with 11 bases spanning the gap. Looked up from germline, CDR1 is SGHRS and CDR2 is YFSETQ. This chain's CDR3 is CASSLENYPSTDTQYF. As DNA, the CDR3 is TGCGCCAGCAGCTTGGAAAACTACCCTAGCACAGATACGCAGTATTTT.

This chain links TRBV7-2 with TRBJ2-5; 7 bases align to TRBD1. V dropped 5 bases and J dropped 1; count of bases not matched to a gene: 7. Germline values: CDR1 SGHTA, CDR2 FQGNSA. CDR3 size: 15 residues. CDR3 DNA: TGTGCCAGCAGCCTTAGGACAGGATCCCAAGAGACCCAGTACTTC. Its translation: CASSLRTGSQETQYF.

This clone came up a few times. The rearrangement uses TRBV5-4 and TRBJ2-5; the D call may be TRBD1 or TRBD2 (5 bases each). This CDR3 is 14 amino acids long. V lost 1 base and J lost 5, with 12 bases in between. CDR1 is SGHNT and CDR2 is YYREEE in the germline V gene (reference sequence). CDR3 residues: CASSLSRGPETQYF. CDR3 nucleotides: TGTGCCAGCAGCTTGTCTCGGGGACCCGAGACCCAGTACTTC.

The J gene is TRBJ2-3, the V gene TRBV15; TRBD1 or TRBD2 may be the D gene (7 bases each). This CDR3 contains 15 residues. V gave up 6 bases and J gave up 5 bases, with 18 bases separating them. Germline-derived CDR1 and CDR2 are LNHNV and YYDKDF (reference sequence). The CDR3 DNA sequence: TGTGCCACCAGTCAGGGGGGGAGTGCTAGAGATACGCAGTATTTT. This gives the protein CATSQGGSARDTQYF.

The chain combines TRBV4-3 with TRBJ2-7, with 8 bases fitting TRBD1. The germline CDR1 and CDR2 sequences are LGHNA and YSLEER. V shed 3 bases and J 4 bases; nucleotides not matched to a gene: 8. This CDR3 has 15 residues. CDR3 DNA sequence: TGCGCCAGCAGCCATGGACAGGGAAGGGATTACGAGCAGTACTTC. Translated, it gives CASSHGQGRDYEQYF.

The genes are TRBV6-1 and TRBJ2-1, with 10 bases matching TRBD2. J gave up 4 bases and V 5 bases, and 5 bases lay outside the gene matches. Germline V gene lookup returns CDR1 MNHNS and CDR2 SASEGT. This CDR3 region has 15 residues. In nucleotides, the CDR3 is TGTGCCAGCAGTATTAGCGGGGGGAGATACAATGAGCAGTTCTTC. Amino acids: CASSISGGRYNEQFF.

V and J are TRBV6-6 and TRBJ1-4, with 7 bases matching TRBD1. Germline V gives CDR1 MNHNY, CDR2 SVGAGI (reference sequence). J gave up 8 bases and V 5 bases, and 8 bases lay outside the gene matches. The CDR3 totals 14 residues. The CDR3 DNA reads TGTGCCAGCAGTACAGGGACAGTAGGGGAAAAACTGTTTTTT. It yields the protein CASSTGTVGEKLFF.

The rearrangement joins TRBV18 to TRBJ2-3; D is ambiguous. Germline values: CDR1 KGHSH, CDR2 LQKENI. The CDR3 is 14 amino acids. V lost 6 bases and J lost 1, with 11 bases in between. The CDR3 nucleotides read TGTGCCAGCTCCCGACTCCCGGGCACAGATACGCAGTATTTT. This codes for CASSRLPGTDTQYF.

The CDR3 DNA sequence: TGTGCCAGCAGGGATCGACAGATGGGGCACTATGGCTACACCTTC. Translating it yields CASRDRQMGHYGYTF. The chain uses TRBV14 and TRBJ1-2; the D gene is possibly TRBD1 (5 bases). The V end was cut by 6 bases, the J end by 3 bases, with 17 bases between. Germline-derived CDR1 and CDR2 are SGHDN and FVKESK. The CDR3 has 15 residues.

This chain links TRBV11-2 with TRBJ2-7; D is undetermined. Trimming left V 2 bases short and J 3 bases short, with 8 bases between. Germline CDR1 SGHAT, CDR2 FQNNGV. The CDR3 loop spans 13 amino acids. CDR3 sequence (DNA): TGTGCCAGCAGCTTAACAAGCTACTACGAGCAGTACTTC. This translates into CASSLTSYYEQYF.

This clone was seen only a few times. The chain has TRBV29-1 and TRBJ1-1; D is possibly TRBD1 (6 bases). The germline V gene has CDR1 SQVTM and CDR2 ANQGSEA. The CDR3 extends over 11 amino acids. V was shortened by 7 bases and J by 10 bases, with 16 bases between the two germline ends. CDR3 protein: CSATGPRGAFF. In nucleotides, the CDR3 is TGCAGCGCCACAGGGCCTCGCGGAGCTTTCTTT.

This clone was found a few times. The chain employs TRBV2 and TRBJ2-1; a possible D gene is TRBD1 (5 bases). From germline, CDR1 is SNHLY and CDR2 FYNNEI. The CDR3 covers 14 residues. Trimming cost V 5 bases and J 1 base, with 9 bases left between them. The CDR3 nucleotides read TGTGCCAGCAGTAGGCAGGGATCCTACAATGAGCAGTTCTTC. Translation: CASSRQGSYNEQFF. Filled out from reference TRBV2 and TRBJ2-1, the complete variable domain reads EPEVTQTPSHQVTQMGQEVILRCVPISNHLYFYWYRQILGQKVEFLVSFYNNEISEKSEIFDDQFSVERPDGSNFTLKIRSTKLEDSAMYFCASSRQGSYNEQFFGPGTRLTVL.

The chain has TRBV6-5 and TRBJ2-5, with 10 bases identical to TRBD2. CDR1 MNHEY and CDR2 SVGAGI come from the germline V gene. V trimming: 3 bases; J trimming: 5 bases; junction bases outside the gene matches: 6. This CDR3 region has 15 residues. The CDR3 DNA follows: TGTGCCAGCAGTTATACGGGACTAGCGTCGGAGACCCAGTACTTC. As protein: CASSYTGLASETQYF.

The V gene is TRBV6-6, the J gene TRBJ1-6; 9 bases fit TRBD1. The CDR3 has 15 residues. The J segment lost 5 bases and the V segment lost 7 bases, leaving 6 bases of the junction unmatched. In germline, CDR1 is MNHNY, CDR2 SVGAGI (reference sequence). CDR3 protein: CASTSGQGNNSPLHF. The DNA for the CDR3 is TGTGCCAGCACTTCCGGACAGGGGAATAATTCACCCCTCCACTTT.

Only one count was recorded for this clone. This chain uses TRBV7-2 with TRBJ2-5, with D unresolved. Germline CDR1 SGHTA, CDR2 FQGNSA. The CDR3 runs 15 residues. Trimming left V 1 base short and J 4 bases short, with 13 bases between. The CDR3 loop is CASSLVPGWGETQYF. Written as DNA, the CDR3 is TGTGCCAGCAGCTTAGTTCCGGGTTGGGGAGAGACCCAGTACTTC.